These T cell receptor beta chains were read from a single sample in a study of beta chain features in type 1 diabetes. Some clones are missing from TCRdb's copy, which holds only in-frame ones; the method was immunoSEQ multiplex PCR. Of approximately 340,000 clones listed, about 14% are singletons. Sequenced material: naive CD4+ T cells from blood. Receptors originate from a woman between 18 and 29 years old in good health. The CDR3 runs from the conserved cysteine through the conserved F or W. D genes are given only for firm matches. The size entry is marked missing in some rows and otherwise reads once, few, many or a size class.

J | D | size | V | CDR3 | DNA
TRBJ1-1 | . | . | TRBV2 | CASSSDYTEAFF | TGTGCCAGCAGTTCTGACTACACTGAAGCTTTCTTT
TRBJ1-1 | . | . | TRBV30 | CAWSVGGNTEAFF | TGTGCCTGGAGCGTGGGGGGGAACACTGAAGCTTTCTTT
TRBJ2-5 | . | . | TRBV11-2 | CASSLGSGIQETQYF | TGTGCCAGCAGCTTAGGTTCGGGGATCCAAGAGACCCAGTACTTC
TRBJ1-4 | . | few | TRBV5-1 | CASSLEDEGEKLFF | TGCGCCAGCAGCCTTGAGGATGAAGGTGAAAAACTGTTTTTT
TRBJ1-1 | . | few | TRBV28 | CASSLNTGPAFF | TGTGCCAGCAGTCTAAACACAGGGCCCGCTTTCTTT
TRBJ1-1 | . | few | TRBV30 | CAYTGENTEAFF | TGTGCCTACACCGGGGAAAACACTGAAGCTTTCTTT
TRBJ2-3 | TRBD1 | . | TRBV27 | CASSTPTGLSTDTQYF | TGTGCCAGCAGTACCCCGACAGGGCTGAGCACAGATACGCAGTATTTT
TRBJ2-5 | TRBD2 | . | TRBV4-2 | CASSQTTGGLAGGKQETQYF | TGTGCCAGCAGCCAGACCACCGGGGGACTAGCGGGCGGGAAACAAGAGACCCAGTACTTC
TRBJ2-7 | TRBD1 | few | TRBV29-1 | CSAAPGQGAYLYEQYF | TGCAGCGCCGCCCCCGGACAGGGGGCTTATCTCTACGAGCAGTACTTC
TRBJ2-7 | TRBD2 | few | TRBV10-3 | CAISGGETSYEQYF | TGTGCCATCAGCGGGGGGGAGACGAGCTACGAGCAGTACTTC
TRBJ2-3 | . | . | TRBV28 | CASIAAKGPTDTQYF | TGTGCCAGCATCGCCGCTAAGGGGCCCACAGATACGCAGTATTTT
TRBJ2-1 | . | . | TRBV29-1 | CSVEVTNNEQFF | TGCAGCGTTGAGGTTACTAACAATGAGCAGTTCTTC
TRBJ1-1 | TRBD1 | . | TRBV25-1 | CASSDNTGATNTEAFF | TGTGCCAGCAGTGATAACACAGGGGCGACGAACACTGAAGCTTTCTTT
TRBJ2-7 | TRBD2 | few | TRBV29-1 | CSVEVTSGASYEQYF | TGCAGCGTTGAAGTGACTAGCGGGGCCTCCTACGAGCAGTACTTC
TRBJ2-5 | . | few | TRBV15 | CATSRDLTRVETQYF | TGTGCCACCAGCAGAGATCTAACGAGGGTAGAGACCCAGTACTTC
TRBJ2-1 | . | few | TRBV11-2 | CASSLSSSYNEQFF | TGTGCCAGCAGCTTATCGAGCTCCTACAATGAGCAGTTCTTC
TRBJ1-5 | TRBD1 | . | TRBV30 | CAWSLTGVQPQHF | TGTGCCTGGAGCTTAACAGGGGTTCAGCCCCAGCATTTT
TRBJ2-2 | . | . | TRBV30 | CAWSRRGPGELFF | TGTGCCTGGAGTAGAAGGGGTCCCGGGGAGCTGTTTTTT
TRBJ2-3 | TRBD2 | few | TRBV7-3 | CASSRAGGARPDTQYF | TGTGCCAGCAGTCGCGCGGGGGGGGCGCGACCAGATACGCAGTATTTT
TRBJ2-2 | TRBD1 | . | TRBV30 | CAWDRVNTGELFF | TGTGCCTGGGACAGGGTGAACACCGGGGAGCTGTTTTTT
TRBJ2-7 | TRBD2 | . | TRBV28 | CASRPTSGRGWEQYF | TGTGCCAGCAGGCCGACTAGCGGGAGGGGCTGGGAGCAGTACTTC
TRBJ2-7 | TRBD2 | few | TRBV6-6 | CASSLAGAKEQYF | TGTGCCAGCAGTCTAGCGGGAGCTAAAGAGCAGTACTTC
TRBJ1-5 | . | . | TRBV30 | CAWSVLSGNQPQHF | TGTGCCTGGAGTGTATTATCAGGGAACCAGCCCCAGCATTTT
TRBJ2-3 | TRBD2 | . | TRBV19 | CASKAGPSTDTQYF | TGTGCCAGTAAAGCGGGGCCTAGCACAGATACGCAGTATTTT
TRBJ2-5 | TRBD1 | few | TRBV5-4 | CASSREIGTVQETQYF | TGTGCCAGCAGCCGAGAAATCGGGACAGTCCAAGAGACCCAGTACTTC
TRBJ2-2 | . | . | TRBV29-1 | CSVQAVGELFF | TGCAGCGTTCAAGCCGTCGGGGAGCTGTTTTTT
TRBJ2-3 | TRBD2 | few | TRBV5-1 | CASSLGAGVRDTQYF | TGCGCCAGCAGCTTGGGAGCGGGAGTCAGGGATACGCAGTATTTT
TRBJ2-1 | . | few | TRBV30 | CAWRPWADNEQFF | TGTGCCTGGAGACCCTGGGCAGACAATGAGCAGTTCTTC